This TCR beta chain was recorded in a study of blood T cell repertoires in COVID-19. Study-level background: Collection of acute and convalescent COVID-19 samples took place in the United States, Italy and Spain. In each case, the material was cDNA or gDNA derived from T cells, B-cell-depleted T cells, or PBMCs.

Authors' processing steps: Amplification with reference gene primers provided the estimates of nucleated cell counts. The method was immunoSEQ multiplex PCR; TCRdb's version includes in-frame clones alone and lacks a portion of them. V, J and clone size derive from that table, while D and trimming were established from the DNA sequence. The table shows under 200,000 clones, with around 74% occurring only once. CDR1 is SGHTA and CDR2 is FQGNSA in the germline V gene. The V end was cut by 1 base, the J end by 1 base, with 12 bases between. There are 16 residues in the CDR3. This clone has a single count.

The specimen was peripheral blood. The chain is built from TRBV7-2 and TRBJ2-3; the D is unclear. The TCR originated in a woman older than 75 with acute or convalescent COVID-19. CDR3 DNA: TGTGCCAGCAGCTTAGACCGTATGACTGGCACAGATACGCAGTATTTT. Protein: CASSLDRMTGTDTQYF.